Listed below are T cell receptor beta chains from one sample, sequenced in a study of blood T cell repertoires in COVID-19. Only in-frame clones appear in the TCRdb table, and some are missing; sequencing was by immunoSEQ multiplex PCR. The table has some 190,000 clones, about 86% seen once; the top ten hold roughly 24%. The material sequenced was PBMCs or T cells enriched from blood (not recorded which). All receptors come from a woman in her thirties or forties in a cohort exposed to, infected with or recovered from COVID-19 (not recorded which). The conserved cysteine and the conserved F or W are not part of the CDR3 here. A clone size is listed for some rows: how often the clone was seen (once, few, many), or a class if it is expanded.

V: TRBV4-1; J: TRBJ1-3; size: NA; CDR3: ASSQERQLSGNTIY
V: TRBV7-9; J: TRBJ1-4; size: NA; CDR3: ASSQRTGRWEKLF
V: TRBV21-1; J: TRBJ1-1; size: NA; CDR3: ASTQDTEDTEAF
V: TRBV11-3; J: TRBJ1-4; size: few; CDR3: ASSPGGRSNEKLF
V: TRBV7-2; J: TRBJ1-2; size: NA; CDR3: ASSLRQGNYGYT
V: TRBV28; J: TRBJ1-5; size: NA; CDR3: ASSRNQPQH
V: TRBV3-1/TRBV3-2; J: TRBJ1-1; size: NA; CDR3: ASSHESRMNTEAF
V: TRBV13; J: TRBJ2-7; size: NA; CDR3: ASTGQSPYREQY
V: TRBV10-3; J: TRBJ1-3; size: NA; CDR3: AISEDSIGNTIY
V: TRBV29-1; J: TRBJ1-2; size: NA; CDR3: SVVLLGREPNYGYT
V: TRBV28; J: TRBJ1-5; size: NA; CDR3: ASSCVNPGQGGMSNQPQH
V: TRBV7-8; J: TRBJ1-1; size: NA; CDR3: ASSLAGGFNPTEAF
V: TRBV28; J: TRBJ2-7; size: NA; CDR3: ASREGGGAQGEQY
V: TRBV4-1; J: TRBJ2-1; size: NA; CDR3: ASRQGANEQF
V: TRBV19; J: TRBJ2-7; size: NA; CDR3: ASSMRQKDEQY
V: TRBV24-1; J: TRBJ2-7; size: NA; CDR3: ATSDRDNSYEQY
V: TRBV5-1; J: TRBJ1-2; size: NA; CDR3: ASSWTTGANYGYT
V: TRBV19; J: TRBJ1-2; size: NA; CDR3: ASNIQGGNGYT
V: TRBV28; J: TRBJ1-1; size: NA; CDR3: ASSWSLTGTEAF
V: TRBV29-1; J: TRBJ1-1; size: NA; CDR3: SVLGVGGGTEAF
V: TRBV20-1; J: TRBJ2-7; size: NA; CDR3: SAPDSYEQY
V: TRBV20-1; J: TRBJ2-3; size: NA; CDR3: SASPFSGGAEDTQY
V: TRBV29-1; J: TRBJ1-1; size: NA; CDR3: SVEMGQGALGAF
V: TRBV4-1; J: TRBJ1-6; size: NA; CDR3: ASSRRTGGDWNSPLH
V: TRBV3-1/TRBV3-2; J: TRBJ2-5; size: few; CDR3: ASSQAARGSAQY
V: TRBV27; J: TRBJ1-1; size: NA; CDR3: ASSFGGSTEAF
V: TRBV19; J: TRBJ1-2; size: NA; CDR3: ASSYSGTGDYGYT
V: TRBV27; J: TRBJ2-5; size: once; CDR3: ASSTGTGNFGETQY
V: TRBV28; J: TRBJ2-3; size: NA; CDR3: ASSFSRGRGTDTQY
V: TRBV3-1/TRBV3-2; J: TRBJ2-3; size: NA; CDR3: ASSQAVRAGGPTDTQY
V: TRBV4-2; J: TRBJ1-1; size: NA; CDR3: ASSLTGGRAF
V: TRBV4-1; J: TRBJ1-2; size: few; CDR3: ASSQEWGTIPNYGYT
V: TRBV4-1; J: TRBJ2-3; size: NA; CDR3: ASSPLLRAADTQY
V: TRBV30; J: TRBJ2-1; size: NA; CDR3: ACRDRVFNEQF
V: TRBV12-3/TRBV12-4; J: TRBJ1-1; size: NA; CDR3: ASSNGGARMAF
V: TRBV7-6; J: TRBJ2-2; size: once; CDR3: ASSFETGELF
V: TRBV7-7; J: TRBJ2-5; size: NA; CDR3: ASSLRPSGVLQETQY
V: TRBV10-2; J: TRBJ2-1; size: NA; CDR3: ASGQRTYNEQF
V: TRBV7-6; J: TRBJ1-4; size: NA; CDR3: ASSLWRGGAKTNEKLF
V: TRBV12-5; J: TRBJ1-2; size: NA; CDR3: ASGLVRLGQGVKGYT
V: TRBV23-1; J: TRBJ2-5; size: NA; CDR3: ASRQPGGRPRGTQY
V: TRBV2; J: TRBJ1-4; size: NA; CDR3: ASRTYRAANEKLF
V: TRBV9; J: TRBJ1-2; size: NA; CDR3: ASSVEEGARKGYT
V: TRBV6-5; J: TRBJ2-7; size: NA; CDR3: ASSYGSGSSYEQY
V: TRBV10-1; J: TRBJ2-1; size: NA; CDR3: ASRESGQGHEQF
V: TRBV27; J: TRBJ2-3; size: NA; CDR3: ASSLRLAGGPGDTQY
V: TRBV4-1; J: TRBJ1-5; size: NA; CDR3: ASSQDPQAASNQPQH
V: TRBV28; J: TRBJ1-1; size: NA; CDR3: ASSLSAGILTEAF
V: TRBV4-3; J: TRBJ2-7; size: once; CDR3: ASSQVLAVSSYEQY
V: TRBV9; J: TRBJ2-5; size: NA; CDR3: ASSPDGTGVTETQY
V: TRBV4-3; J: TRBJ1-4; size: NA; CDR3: ASSQEGAPSTNEKLF